Here is one TCR beta chain with its context. The entry originates in a study of blood T cells in healthy people across ages. Overall study: About one barcoded beta molecule per two T cells was the capture yield of template switching.

Together with a sample-barcoded 5' primer, a J-beta primer mix was included in a second PCR lasting about 7 to 11 cycles. TCRdb called the 5' RACE reads again in MiXCR, with one record for every CDR3 protein. The sample has hundreds of thousands of distinct CDR3 sequences, roughly 48% seen once. The CDR3 is 12 amino acids. Trimming left V 7 bases short and J 3 bases short, with 10 bases between. CDR1 is MDHEN, CDR2 SYDVKM, per germline. Total RNA extracted from each sample amounted to at least 6 micrograms. This receptor was obtained from a man aged 30 to 39 in good health. V usage is TRBV28 and J usage is TRBJ2-7; D is perhaps TRBD1 (6 bases). The sequencing sample was made of blood. CDR3 protein: CASTEGGYEQYF. The CDR3 DNA reads TGTGCCAGCACTGAAGGGGGCTACGAGCAGTACTTC.